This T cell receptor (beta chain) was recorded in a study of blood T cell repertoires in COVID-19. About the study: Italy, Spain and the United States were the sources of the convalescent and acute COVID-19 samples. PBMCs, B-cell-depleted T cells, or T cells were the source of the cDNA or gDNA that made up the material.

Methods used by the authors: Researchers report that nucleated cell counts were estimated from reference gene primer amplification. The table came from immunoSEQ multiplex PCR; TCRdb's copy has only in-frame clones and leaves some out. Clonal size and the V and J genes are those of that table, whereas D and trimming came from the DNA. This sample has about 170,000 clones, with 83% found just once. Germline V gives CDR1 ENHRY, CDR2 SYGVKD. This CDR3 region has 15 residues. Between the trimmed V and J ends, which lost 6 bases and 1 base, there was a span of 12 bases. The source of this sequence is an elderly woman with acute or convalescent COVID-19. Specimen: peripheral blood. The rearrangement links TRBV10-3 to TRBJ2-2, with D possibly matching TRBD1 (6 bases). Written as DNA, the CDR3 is TGTGCCATCAGCCACCCGACAGGGAACACCGGGGAGCTGTTTTTT. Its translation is CAISHPTGNTGELFF.